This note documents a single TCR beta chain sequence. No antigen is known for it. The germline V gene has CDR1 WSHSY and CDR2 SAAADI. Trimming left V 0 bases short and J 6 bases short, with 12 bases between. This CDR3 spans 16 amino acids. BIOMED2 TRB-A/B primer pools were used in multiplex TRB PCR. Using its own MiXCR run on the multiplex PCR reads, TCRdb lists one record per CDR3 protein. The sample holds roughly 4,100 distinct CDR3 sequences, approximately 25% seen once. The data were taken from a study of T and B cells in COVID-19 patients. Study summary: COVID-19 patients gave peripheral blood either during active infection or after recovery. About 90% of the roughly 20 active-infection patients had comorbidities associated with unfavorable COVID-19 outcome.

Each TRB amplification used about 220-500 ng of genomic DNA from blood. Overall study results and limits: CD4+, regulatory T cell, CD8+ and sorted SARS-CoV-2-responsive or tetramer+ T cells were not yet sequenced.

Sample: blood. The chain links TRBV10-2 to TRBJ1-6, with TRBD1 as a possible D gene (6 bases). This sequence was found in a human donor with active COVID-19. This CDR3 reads CASSESQGGRNSPLHF. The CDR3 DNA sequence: TGCGCCAGCAGTGAGTCACAGGGAGGACGTAATTCACCCCTCCACTTT.